These T cell receptor beta chains were read from a single sample in a study of cytomegalovirus exposure and HLA in healthy donors. The assay was immunoSEQ multiplex PCR, and TCRdb's table has in-frame clones only and misses some. Of 200,000 or so clones listed, roughly four fifths were seen once; the top ten hold 0.098%. The sequencing input was PBMCs. The receptors were gathered from a boy between 2 and 15 years old in good health and CMV-seronegative. The CDR3 runs from the conserved cysteine through the conserved F or W. A D gene is named only where the DNA matches it firmly. The listing skips clone size in some rows; elsewhere it reads once, few, many or a size class.

J: TRBJ1-6; size: -; length: 18; V: TRBV4-3; D: TRBD1; DNA: TGCGCCAGCAGCCAAGCCCTAGAAACAGGGGGCGGTAATTCACCCCTCCACTTT; CDR3: CASSQALETGGGNSPLHF
J: TRBJ2-7; size: few; length: 15; V: TRBV27; D: -; DNA: TGTGCCAGCAGTATCGTCGGACAGCCCTACTACGAGCAGTACTTC; CDR3: CASSIVGQPYYEQYF
J: TRBJ2-2; size: -; length: 14; V: TRBV21-1; D: -; DNA: TGTGCCAGCAGCAACACAGCCTATACCGGGGAGCTGTTTTTT; CDR3: CASSNTAYTGELFF
J: TRBJ2-3; size: -; length: 16; V: TRBV19; D: TRBD2; DNA: TGTGCCAGTAGTCTCCAACTAGCGGGTAGCACAGATACGCAGTATTTT; CDR3: CASSLQLAGSTDTQYF
J: TRBJ2-3; size: -; length: 16; V: TRBV19; D: TRBD2; DNA: TGTGCCAGTAGTTCCCGAGCGGGGGGGGTCGCAGATACGCAGTATTTT; CDR3: CASSSRAGGVADTQYF
J: TRBJ2-7; size: -; length: 13; V: TRBV14; D: -; DNA: TGTGCCAGCAGCCAAGTTAGGGGATACGAGCAGTACTTC; CDR3: CASSQVRGYEQYF
J: TRBJ2-3; size: -; length: 17; V: TRBV4-3; D: TRBD2; DNA: TGCGCCAGCAGCCAAGACTCGGGACTAGCTTCGGCAGATACGCAGTATTTT; CDR3: CASSQDSGLASADTQYF
J: TRBJ2-1; size: -; length: 16; V: TRBV5-6; D: TRBD1; DNA: TGTGCCAGCAGCGAAGGGGGCCGCCGTTCCTACAATGAGCAGTTCTTC; CDR3: CASSEGGRRSYNEQFF
J: TRBJ1-2; size: -; length: 14; V: TRBV2; D: -; DNA: TGTGCCAGCAGTGTAGTTCCATCCTTCTATGGCTACACCTTC; CDR3: CASSVVPSFYGYTF
J: TRBJ1-3; size: once; length: 15; V: TRBV9; D: -; DNA: TGTGCCAGCAGCGTAGCCCCTAGTAGCGGTGACACCATATATTTT; CDR3: CASSVAPSSGDTIYF
J: TRBJ1-1; size: -; length: 13; V: TRBV7-9; D: -; DNA: TGTGCCAGCAGCTTAGAAAGTTTAGCTGAAGCTTTCTTT; CDR3: CASSLESLAEAFF
J: TRBJ2-5; size: -; length: 15; V: TRBV4-3; D: -; DNA: TGCGCCAGCAGCCAAGATCGACAAGCCCAAGAGACCCAGTACTTC; CDR3: CASSQDRQAQETQYF
J: TRBJ2-5; size: few; length: 16; V: TRBV7-2; D: TRBD2; DNA: TGTGCCAGCAGCTTGGAAGGGCGGGGGGGCCGAGAGACCCAGTACTTC; CDR3: CASSLEGRGGRETQYF
J: TRBJ1-2; size: -; length: 15; V: TRBV6-5; D: TRBD1; DNA: TGTGCCAGCAGAGTCTCGACAGGGGGCGCTCATGGCTACACCTTC; CDR3: CASRVSTGGAHGYTF
J: TRBJ1-1; size: -; length: 15; V: TRBV19; D: -; DNA: TGTGCCAGTAGTATAGGCGTCAGGGTGAACACTGAAGCTTTCTTT; CDR3: CASSIGVRVNTEAFF
J: TRBJ2-5; size: -; length: 15; V: TRBV5-3; D: -; DNA: TGTGCCAGAAGCTTGGTGGGCCCATTCGAAAAGACCCAGTACTTC; CDR3: CARSLVGPFEKTQYF
J: TRBJ1-1; size: -; length: 15; V: TRBV7-8; D: TRBD1; DNA: TGTGCCAGCAGCTTACGGGACAGGGGGTACACTGAAGCTTTCTTT; CDR3: CASSLRDRGYTEAFF
J: TRBJ1-2; size: -; length: 14; V: TRBV5-4; D: -; DNA: TGTGCCAGCAGAGGGACAAATCCTGGCTATGGCTACACCTTC; CDR3: CASRGTNPGYGYTF